This TCR beta chain was identified in a study of blood T cells in healthy people across ages. The second PCR ran about 6 to 12 cycles with a sample-barcoded 5' primer and J-beta primers. From the 5' RACE reads, TCRdb called clonotypes with MiXCR, one entry per CDR3 protein. This sample yields about 1.5 million distinct CDR3 sequences, of which about 42% are seen a single time; around 4% belongs to the top ten. V was shortened by 3 bases and J by 0 bases, with 8 bases between the two germline ends. CDR3 length equals 14 residues. The V gene's germline CDR1 is ENHRY and CDR2 SYGVKD. This clonotype was seen a handful of times.

The receptor was isolated from a woman aged 18-35 years in good health. The chain combines TRBV10-3 with TRBJ1-1; D ambiguous. The sequenced material came from blood. CDR3 loop: CAISESALNTEAFF. The CDR3 DNA reads as TGTGCCATCAGTGAAAGCGCCCTGAACACTGAAGCTTTCTTT.